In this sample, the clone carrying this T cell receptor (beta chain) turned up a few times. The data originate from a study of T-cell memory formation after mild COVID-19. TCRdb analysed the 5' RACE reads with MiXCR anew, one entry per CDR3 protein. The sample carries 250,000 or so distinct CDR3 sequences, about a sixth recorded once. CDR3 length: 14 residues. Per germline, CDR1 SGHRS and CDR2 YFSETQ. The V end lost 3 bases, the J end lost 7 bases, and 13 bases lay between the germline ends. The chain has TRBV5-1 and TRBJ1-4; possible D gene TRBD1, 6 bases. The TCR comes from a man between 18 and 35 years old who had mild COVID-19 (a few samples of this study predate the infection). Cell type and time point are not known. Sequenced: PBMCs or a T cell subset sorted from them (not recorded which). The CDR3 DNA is TGCGCCAGCAGCTCTATGGGACAAGGTGAAAAACTGTTTTTT. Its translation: CASSSMGQGEKLFF. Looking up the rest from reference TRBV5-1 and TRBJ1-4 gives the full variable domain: KAGVTQTPRYLIKTRGQQVTLSCSPISGHRSVSWYQQTPGQGLQFLFEYFSETQRNKGNFPGRFSGRQFSNSRSEMNVSTLELGDSALYLCASSSMGQGEKLFFGSGTQLSVL.